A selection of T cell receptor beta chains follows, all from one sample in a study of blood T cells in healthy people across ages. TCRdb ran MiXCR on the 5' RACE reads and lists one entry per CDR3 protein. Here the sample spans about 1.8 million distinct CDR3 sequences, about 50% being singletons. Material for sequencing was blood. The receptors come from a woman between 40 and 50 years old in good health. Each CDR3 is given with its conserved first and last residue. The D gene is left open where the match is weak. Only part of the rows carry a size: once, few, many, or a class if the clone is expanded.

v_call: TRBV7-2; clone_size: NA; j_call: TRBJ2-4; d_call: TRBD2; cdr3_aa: CASSLGLAGDKNIQYF; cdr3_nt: TGTGCCAGCAGCTTAGGACTAGCGGGGGACAAAAACATTCAGTACTTC
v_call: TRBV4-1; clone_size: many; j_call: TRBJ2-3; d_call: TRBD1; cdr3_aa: CASSSRTGGTDTQYF; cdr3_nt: TGCGCCAGCAGCTCGCGGACAGGGGGAACAGATACGCAGTATTTT
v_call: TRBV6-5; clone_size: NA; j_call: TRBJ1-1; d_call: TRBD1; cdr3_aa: CASRLTGGHTEAFF; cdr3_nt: TGTGCCAGCAGACTTACAGGGGGCCACACTGAAGCTTTCTTT
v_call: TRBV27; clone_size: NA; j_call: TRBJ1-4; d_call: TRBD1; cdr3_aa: CASSRDSRNEKLFF; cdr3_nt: TGTGCCAGCAGTAGGGACAGCCGTAATGAAAAACTGTTTTTT
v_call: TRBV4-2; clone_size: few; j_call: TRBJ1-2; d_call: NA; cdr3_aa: CASSQKLPFPRMGYGYTF; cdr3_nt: TGTGCCAGCAGCCAGAAACTTCCATTCCCGCGGATGGGCTATGGCTACACCTTC
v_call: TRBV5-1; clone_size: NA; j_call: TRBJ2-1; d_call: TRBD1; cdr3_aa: CASSSLTGGLGNEQFF; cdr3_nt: TGCGCCAGCAGCTCCTTGACAGGGGGTTTGGGAAATGAGCAGTTCTTC
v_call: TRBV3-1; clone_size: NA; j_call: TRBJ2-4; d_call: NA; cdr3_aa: CASSQKPRTESYIQYF; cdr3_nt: TGTGCCAGCAGCCAAAAGCCCCGGACAGAAAGTTACATTCAGTACTTC
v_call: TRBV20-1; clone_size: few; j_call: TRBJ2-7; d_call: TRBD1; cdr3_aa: CSARTSGTGDEQYF; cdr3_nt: TGCAGTGCTAGAACCTCCGGGACAGGAGACGAGCAGTACTTC
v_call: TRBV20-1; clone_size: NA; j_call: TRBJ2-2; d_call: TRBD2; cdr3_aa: CSARARGGNTGELFF; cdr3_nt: TGCAGTGCTAGAGCCCGGGGGGGGAACACCGGGGAGCTGTTTTTT
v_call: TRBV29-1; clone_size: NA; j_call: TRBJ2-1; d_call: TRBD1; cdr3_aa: CSVGQGVNERFF; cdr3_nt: TGCAGCGTTGGGCAGGGGGTGAATGAGCGGTTCTTC
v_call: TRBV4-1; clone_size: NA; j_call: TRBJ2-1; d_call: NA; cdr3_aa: CASSHQEGIVETQFF; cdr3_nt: TGCGCCAGCAGCCACCAGGAGGGAATCGTTGAGACCCAGTTCTTC
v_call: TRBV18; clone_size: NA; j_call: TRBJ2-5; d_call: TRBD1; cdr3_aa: CASSPSTWGQGGETQYF; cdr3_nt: TGTGCCAGCTCACCATCAACCTGGGGACAGGGCGGGGAGACCCAGTACTTC
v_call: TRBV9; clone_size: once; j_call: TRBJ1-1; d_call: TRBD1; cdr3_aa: CASSVLQGAGDTEAFF; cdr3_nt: TGTGCCAGCAGCGTACTACAGGGGGCGGGCGACACTGAAGCTTTCTTT
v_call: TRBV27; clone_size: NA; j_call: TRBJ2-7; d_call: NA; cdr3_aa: CASSLTYEGYEQYF; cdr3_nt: TGTGCCAGCAGTTTAACGTACGAGGGGTACGAGCAGTACTTC
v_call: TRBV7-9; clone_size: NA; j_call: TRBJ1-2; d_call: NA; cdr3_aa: CVSSVNTDYGYTF; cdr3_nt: TGTGTCAGCAGCGTGAACACGGACTATGGCTACACCTTC
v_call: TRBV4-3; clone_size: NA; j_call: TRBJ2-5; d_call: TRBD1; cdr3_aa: CASSQGTGCSETQYF; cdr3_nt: TGCGCCAGCAGCCAAGGGACAGGGTGCTCGGAGACCCAGTACTTC
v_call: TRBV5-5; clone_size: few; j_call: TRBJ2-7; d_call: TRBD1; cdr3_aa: CASRGQQGLYEQYF; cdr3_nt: TGTGCCAGCAGAGGCCAACAGGGGCTCTACGAGCAGTACTTC
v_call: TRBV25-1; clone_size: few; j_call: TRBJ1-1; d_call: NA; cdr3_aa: CASSKGLRAEAFF; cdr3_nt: TGTGCCAGCAGTAAGGGCTTGAGGGCTGAAGCTTTCTTT
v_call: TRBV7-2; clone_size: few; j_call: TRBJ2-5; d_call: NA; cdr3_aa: CASSLDSVRQETQYF; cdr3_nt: TGTGCCAGCAGCTTAGACAGTGTCAGGCAAGAGACCCAGTACTTC
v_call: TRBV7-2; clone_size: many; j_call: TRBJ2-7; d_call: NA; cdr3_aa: CASSPSRVGEQYF; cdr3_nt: TGTGCCAGCAGCCCAAGCCGGGTTGGCGAGCAGTACTTC
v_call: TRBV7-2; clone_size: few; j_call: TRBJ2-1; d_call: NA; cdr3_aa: CASRQEAGWDEQFF; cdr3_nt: TGTGCCAGCAGACAGGAGGCGGGGTGGGATGAGCAGTTCTTC
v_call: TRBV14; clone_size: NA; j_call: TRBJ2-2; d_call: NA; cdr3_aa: CASSGVFVGTGELFF; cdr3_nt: TGTGCCAGCAGCGGGGTTTTTGTGGGGACCGGGGAGCTGTTTTTT
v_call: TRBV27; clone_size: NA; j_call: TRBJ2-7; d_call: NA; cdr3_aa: CASSPKGLSYEQYF; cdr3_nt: TGTGCCAGCAGTCCCAAGGGGTTGTCCTACGAGCAGTACTTC
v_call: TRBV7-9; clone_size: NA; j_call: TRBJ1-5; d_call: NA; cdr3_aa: CASSLAVANQPQHF; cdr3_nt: TGTGCCAGCAGCTTAGCGGTGGCCAATCAGCCCCAGCATTTT
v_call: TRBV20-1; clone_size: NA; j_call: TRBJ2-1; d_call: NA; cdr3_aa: CSARDRYEQFF; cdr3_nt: TGCAGTGCTAGAGATCGGTATGAGCAGTTCTTC
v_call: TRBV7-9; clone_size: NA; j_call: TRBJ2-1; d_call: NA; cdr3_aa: CASSLGSTAKEFF; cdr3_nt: TGTGCCAGCAGCTTAGGGAGTACGGCCAAGGAGTTCTTC
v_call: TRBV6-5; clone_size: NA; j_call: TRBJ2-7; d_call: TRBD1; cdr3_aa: CAAGRDSSYEQYF; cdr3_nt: TGTGCCGCCGGACGGGACAGTTCCTACGAGCAGTACTTC
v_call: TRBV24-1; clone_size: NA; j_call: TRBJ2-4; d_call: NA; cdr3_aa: CATSDTAGPGNKNTQYF; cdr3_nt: TGTGCCACCAGTGATACCGCGGGGCCTGGTAATAAAAACACTCAGTACTTC
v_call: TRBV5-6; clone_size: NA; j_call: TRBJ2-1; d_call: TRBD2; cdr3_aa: CASSTLNSGGAYEQFF; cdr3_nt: TGTGCCAGCAGCACTTTAAATAGCGGGGGGGCCTATGAGCAGTTCTTC
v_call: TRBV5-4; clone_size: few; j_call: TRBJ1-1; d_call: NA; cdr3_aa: CASSSMGGFYREAFF; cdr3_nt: TGTGCCAGCAGCTCTATGGGCGGCTTTTATCGAGAAGCTTTCTTT
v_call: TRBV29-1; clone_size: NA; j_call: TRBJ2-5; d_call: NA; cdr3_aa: CSVEPLGETQYF; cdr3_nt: TGCAGCGTTGAACCCTTAGGAGAGACCCAGTACTTC
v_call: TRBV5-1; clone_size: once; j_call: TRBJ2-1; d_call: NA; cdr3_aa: CASSLTPPGGFIDEQFF; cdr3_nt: TGCGCCAGCAGCTTAACTCCCCCAGGAGGCTTTATCGATGAGCAGTTCTTC
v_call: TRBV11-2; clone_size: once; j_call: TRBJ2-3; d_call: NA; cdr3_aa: CASSPDGDSTDTQYF; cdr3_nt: TGTGCCAGCAGCCCTGATGGGGATAGCACAGATACGCAGTATTTT
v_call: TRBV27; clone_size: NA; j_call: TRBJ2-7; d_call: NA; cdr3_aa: CASRGDRRYEQYF; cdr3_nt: TGTGCCAGCAGGGGAGACAGGCGGTACGAGCAGTACTTC
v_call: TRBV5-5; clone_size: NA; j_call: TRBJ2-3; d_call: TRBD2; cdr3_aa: CASSLRLAGGQRPTDTQYF; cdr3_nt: TGTGCCAGCAGCTTGAGACTAGCGGGGGGTCAAAGGCCCACAGATACGCAGTATTTT
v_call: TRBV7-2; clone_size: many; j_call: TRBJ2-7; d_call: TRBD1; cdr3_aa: CASSSGGSYEQYF; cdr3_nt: TGTGCCAGCAGCTCAGGGGGCTCCTACGAGCAGTACTTC
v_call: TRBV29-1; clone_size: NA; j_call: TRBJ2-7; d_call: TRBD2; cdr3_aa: CSAVSFIAGDAYEQYF; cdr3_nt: TGCAGCGCGGTCTCCTTCATAGCGGGGGATGCCTACGAGCAGTACTTC
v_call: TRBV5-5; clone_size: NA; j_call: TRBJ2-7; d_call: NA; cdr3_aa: CASSLERQPRSSYEQYF; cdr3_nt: TGTGCCAGCAGCTTGGAACGGCAGCCCAGGAGCTCCTACGAGCAGTACTTC
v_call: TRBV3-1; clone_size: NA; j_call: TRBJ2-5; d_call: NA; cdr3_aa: CASTQGGGQETQYF; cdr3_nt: TGTGCCAGCACCCAGGGGGGCGGACAAGAGACCCAGTACTTC
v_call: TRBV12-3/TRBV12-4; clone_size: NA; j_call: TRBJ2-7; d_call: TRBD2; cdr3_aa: CASRRGTEYPYEQYF; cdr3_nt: TGTGCCAGCCGGCGGGGGACGGAATACCCCTACGAGCAGTACTTC
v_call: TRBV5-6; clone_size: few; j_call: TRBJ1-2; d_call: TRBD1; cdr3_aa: CASSADRGSNYGYTF; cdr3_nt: TGTGCCAGCAGCGCCGACAGGGGGTCTAACTATGGCTACACCTTC
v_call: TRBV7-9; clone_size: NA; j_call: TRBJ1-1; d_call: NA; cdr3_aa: CASSRAGSEAFF; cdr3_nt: TGTGCCAGCAGCAGAGCCGGGAGTGAAGCTTTCTTT
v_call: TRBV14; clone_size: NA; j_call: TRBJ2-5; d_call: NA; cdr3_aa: CASSRLSQETQYF; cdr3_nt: TGTGCCAGCAGCCGACTGTCCCAAGAGACCCAGTACTTC
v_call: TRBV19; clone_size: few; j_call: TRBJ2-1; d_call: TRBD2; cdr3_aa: CASSIGTSYEQFF; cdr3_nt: TGTGCCAGTAGTATAGGGACTAGCTATGAGCAGTTCTTC
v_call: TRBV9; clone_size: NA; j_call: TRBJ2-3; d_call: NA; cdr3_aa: CASSVGLSIDTQYF; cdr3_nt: TGTGCCAGCAGCGTAGGGCTCTCTATAGATACGCAGTATTTT
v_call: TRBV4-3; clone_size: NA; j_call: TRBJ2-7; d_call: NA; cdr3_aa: CASSHPPGYEQYF; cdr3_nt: TGCGCCAGCAGCCACCCCCCGGGTTACGAGCAGTACTTC
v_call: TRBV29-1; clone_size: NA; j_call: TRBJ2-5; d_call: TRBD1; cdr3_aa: CSVEWRRQGIQTQYF; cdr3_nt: TGCAGCGTTGAATGGCGGCGACAGGGGATACAGACCCAGTACTTC
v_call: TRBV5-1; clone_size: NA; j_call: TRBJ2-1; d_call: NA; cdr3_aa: CASSLVQHSYNEQFF; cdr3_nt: TGCGCCAGCAGCTTGGTACAGCACTCCTACAATGAGCAGTTCTTC
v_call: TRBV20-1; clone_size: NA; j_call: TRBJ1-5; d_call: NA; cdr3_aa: CSARLIDSNQPQHF; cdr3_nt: TGCAGTGCTAGGCTAATAGATAGCAATCAGCCCCAGCATTTT
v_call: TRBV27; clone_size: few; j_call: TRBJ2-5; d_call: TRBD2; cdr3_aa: CASSSLAGVKETQYF; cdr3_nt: TGTGCCAGCAGTTCTCTAGCGGGGGTGAAAGAGACCCAGTACTTC
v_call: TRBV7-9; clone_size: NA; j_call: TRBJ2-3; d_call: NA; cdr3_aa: CASSRTQGLNTQYF; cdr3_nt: TGTGCCAGCAGTCGAACACAGGGACTAAATACGCAGTATTTT
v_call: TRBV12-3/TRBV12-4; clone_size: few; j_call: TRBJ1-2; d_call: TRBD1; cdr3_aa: CASNYQGANYGYTF; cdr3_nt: TGTGCCAGCAATTATCAGGGGGCCAACTATGGCTACACCTTC
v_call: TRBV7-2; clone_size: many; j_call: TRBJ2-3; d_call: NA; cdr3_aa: CASSLGLYTDTQYF; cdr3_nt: TGTGCCAGCAGCTTAGGGCTCTACACAGATACGCAGTATTTT